Listed here is a single T cell receptor (beta chain). The antigen is not known. The sample is drawn from a study of T-cell memory formation after mild COVID-19. Study details: Most TCR clusters belonged to a single donor.

One entry per CDR3 protein results from TCRdb running MiXCR on the 5' RACE reads. In the table there are roughly 130,000 distinct CDR3 sequences, about 16% of which are singletons. The study, taken as a whole, reports: Memory sampled before infection contained some responding clones, suggesting cross-reactive memory joined. Contracting CD8+ clones were enriched in EMRA, CD4+ mainly in CM and EM.

Germline V CDR1 and CDR2: SGHRS, YFSETQ. Trimming cost V 2 bases and J 4 bases, with 10 bases left between them. CDR3 length: 13 residues. The TCR originated in an adult woman who had mild COVID-19 (a few samples of this study predate the infection). Cell type and time point are not known. The sequenced material came from PBMCs or a T cell subset sorted from them (not recorded which). The V call is TRBV5-1, the J call TRBJ2-7, with D possibly TRBD2 on 5 matching bases. In DNA form, the CDR3 reads TGCGCCAGCAGCTTCCGGGATTTTTACGAGCAGTACTTC. Protein sequence: CASSFRDFYEQYF.